This entry lists 28 T cell receptor beta chains sequenced from one sample in a study of blood T cell repertoires in COVID-19. Produced via immunoSEQ multiplex PCR; TCRdb's table is partial and in-frame only. The sample holds 130,000 or so clones, roughly 88% seen once. The sequenced sample was peripheral blood. The receptors originated from a woman aged 55 to 70 with acute or convalescent COVID-19.

The V and J genes are TRBV28 and TRBJ1-2; D may be TRBD1 (6 bases). The CDR3 has 16 residues. Germline V lookup: CDR1 MDHEN, CDR2 SYDVKM. The V end lost 2 bases, the J end lost 2 bases, and 15 bases lay between the germline ends. The CDR3 coding sequence is TGTGCCAGCAGTTTAGGGTTGGGGGCCTCCAACTATGGCTACACCTTC. Translated: CASSLGLGASNYGYTF.

This chain joins TRBV18 and TRBJ1-1; D is possibly TRBD1 (5 bases). Trimming took off 2 bases at V and 1 base at J, with 11 bases between the two ends. Germline-derived CDR1 and CDR2 are KGHSH and LQKENI. CDR3 length equals 15 residues. CDR3 amino acids: CASSPSGGENTEAFF. The CDR3, as DNA: TGTGCCAGCTCACCATCCGGGGGTGAGAACACTGAAGCTTTCTTT.

This sequence joins TRBV19 and TRBJ2-2; 12 bases match TRBD1. The germline CDR1 and CDR2 sequences are LNHDA and SQIVND (reference sequence). CDR3 length equals 14 residues. The J segment lost 7 bases and the V segment lost 8 bases, leaving 5 bases of the junction unmatched. The DNA of the CDR3 is TGTGCCAGTTCCGGGACAGGGGGCGTCGGGGAGCTGTTTTTT. As protein: CASSGTGGVGELFF.

The chain employs TRBV28 and TRBJ1-2; a weak D match, TRBD1 (6 bases). Looked up from germline, CDR1 is MDHEN and CDR2 is SYDVKM. The CDR3 totals 14 residues. V lost 5 bases to trimming and J lost 5 bases, with 15 bases between them. The CDR3 DNA is TGTGCCAGCAGTCCCCATTCTAGGGGGTATGGCTACACCTTC. The encoded protein is CASSPHSRGYGYTF.

V and J are TRBV18 and TRBJ2-6; possible D gene TRBD1, 6 bases. The length of the CDR3 is 16 residues. V was pared by 5 bases and J by 1 base, with 12 bases between. Germline V gives CDR1 KGHSH, CDR2 LQKENI. CDR3 bases: TGTGCCAGCTCAATGACAGGCCAATCTGGGGCCAACGTCCTGACTTTC. It specifies CASSMTGQSGANVLTF. The full variable domain, completed using reference TRBV18 and TRBJ2-6, is NAGVMQNPRHLVRRRGQEARLRCSPMKGHSHVYWYRQLPEEGLKFMVYLQKENIIDESGMPKERFSAEFPKEGPSILRIQQVVRGDSAAYFCASSMTGQSGANVLTFGAGSRLTVL.

The chain employs TRBV11-1 and TRBJ1-1, with D possibly being TRBD1 (6 bases). CDR1 is SGHAT, CDR2 FQDESV, per germline (reference sequence). The CDR3 spans 16 residues. Trimming stripped 0 bases from V and 0 bases from J, with 11 bases between. Here the CDR3 reads CASSLARTAMNTEAFF. The CDR3 nucleotides read TGTGCCAGCAGCTTAGCTAGGACAGCAATGAACACTGAAGCTTTCTTT. The full variable domain, with the rest looked up from reference TRBV11-1 and TRBJ1-1, is EAEVAQSPRYKITEKSQAVAFWCDPISGHATLYWYRQILGQGPELLVQFQDESVVDDSQLPKDRFSAERLKGVDSTLKIQPAELGDSAMYLCASSLARTAMNTEAFFGQGTRLTVV.

This chain joins TRBV2 and TRBJ1-5, with 7 bases that match TRBD1. J was trimmed by 2 bases and V by 7 bases; bases with no gene match: 8. Germline lookup yields CDR1 SNHLY and CDR2 FYNNEI. This CDR3 has 15 residues. CDR3 nucleotide sequence: TGTGCCAGCACCATAACAGGGGATGGCAATCAGCCCCAGCATTTT. It specifies CASTITGDGNQPQHF.

This clone was detected once. The rearrangement links TRBV28 to TRBJ1-2, with 9 bases aligning to TRBD1. V was clipped by 6 bases and J by 6 bases; unmatched bases: 11. Germline V CDR1 and CDR2: MDHEN, SYDVKM. There are 15 residues in the CDR3. CDR3 coding DNA: TGTGCCAGCAGCCGCCGGGACAGGGTGTCCAATGGCTACACCTTC. Its translation is CASSRRDRVSNGYTF.

The chain has TRBV30 and TRBJ1-1; a possible D gene is TRBD1 (6 bases). The V gene lost 2 bases and the J gene lost 0 bases, with 10 bases spanning the gap. From germline, CDR1 is GTSNPN and CDR2 SVGIG (reference sequence). There are 14 residues in the CDR3. CDR3 loop: CAWSLGQLNTEAFF. The CDR3 coding sequence is TGTGCCTGGAGTCTTGGACAGTTGAACACTGAAGCTTTCTTT.

This rearrangement joins TRBV7-2 to TRBJ1-5; possible D gene TRBD1, 6 bases. Germline V gene lookup returns CDR1 SGHTA and CDR2 FQGNSA. This CDR3 is 14 amino acids long. Trimming removed 3 bases from V and 6 bases from J, with 12 bases in between. Written as DNA, the CDR3 is TGTGCCAGCAGCTTTGGGGGGGGCAGTCAGCCCCAGCATTTT. Its protein product is CASSFGGGSQPQHF.

V usage is TRBV12-3 or TRBV12-4 and J usage is TRBJ1-1; 9 bases line up with TRBD1. The trim removed 5 bases at V and 12 bases at J, leaving 7 bases unmatched. The CDR3 spans 12 residues. CDR3 DNA sequence: TGTGCCAGCAGTAGTGGGGACAGGGCTTCTTTCTTT. Protein sequence: CASSSGDRASFF.

The V and J genes are TRBV11-2 and TRBJ1-1, with 11 bases fitting TRBD1. Losses at the gene ends were 10 bases for V and 1 base for J; bases not matched to a gene: 5. Germline CDR1 SGHAT, CDR2 FQNNGV. The CDR3 extends over 14 amino acids. CDR3 nucleotide sequence: TGTGCCATGCGGACAGGGGGCACGAACACTGAAGCTTTCTTT. Protein: CAMRTGGTNTEAFF.

The chain joins TRBV12-3 or TRBV12-4 to TRBJ1-5, with D unresolved. V was shortened by 1 base and J by 7 bases, with 8 bases between the two germline ends. There are 13 residues in the CDR3. The CDR3 region is CASSLGFGQPQHF. CDR3 nucleotide sequence: TGTGCCAGCAGTTTAGGGTTTGGCCAGCCCCAGCATTTT.

The chain has TRBV6-5 and TRBJ2-7, with 7 positions matching TRBD1. CDR1 and CDR2 (germline): MNHEY, SVGAGI. The CDR3 runs to 13 residues. Trimming at V came to 6 bases and at J to 3 bases, leaving 5 bases not matched to a gene. CDR3 residues: CASRRDRVYEQYF. CDR3 bases: TGTGCCAGCAGGCGAGACAGGGTCTACGAGCAGTACTTC.

CDR3: CASSPATGTEAFF. Written as DNA, the CDR3 is TGTGCCAGCTCACCAGCAACGGGGACTGAAGCTTTCTTT. The rearrangement links TRBV18 to TRBJ1-1; D is uncertain. With 2 bases removed from V and 5 bases from J, the gap between germline ends came to 9 bases. The CDR3 is 13 residues long. Germline V gives CDR1 KGHSH, CDR2 LQKENI. Together with reference TRBV18 and TRBJ1-1, the CDR3 gives the full variable domain: NAGVMQNPRHLVRRRGQEARLRCSPMKGHSHVYWYRQLPEEGLKFMVYLQKENIIDESGMPKERFSAEFPKEGPSILRIQQVVRGDSAAYFCASSPATGTEAFFGQGTRLTVV.

This chain connects TRBV4-2 to TRBJ1-3; tentatively, D is TRBD1 (5 bases). V was shortened by 4 bases and J by 2 bases, with 9 bases between the two germline ends. This CDR3 contains 14 residues. The V gene's germline CDR1 is LGHNA and CDR2 YNFKEQ. As DNA, the CDR3 is TGTGCCAGCAGCCCCCCGGGGGCTGGAAACACCATATATTTT. It specifies CASSPPGAGNTIYF.

The CDR3 bases are TGTGCCAGCTCATCCGGGGGATGGGAAGAGACCCAGTACTTC. This codes for CASSSGGWEETQYF. The chain combines TRBV18 with TRBJ2-5; TRBD2 might be the D (6 bases). The CDR3 totals 14 residues. The germline gives CDR1 KGHSH, CDR2 LQKENI. V lost 5 bases to trimming and J lost 3 bases, with 13 bases between them. Filled out from reference TRBV18 and TRBJ2-5, the complete variable domain reads NAGVMQNPRHLVRRRGQEARLRCSPMKGHSHVYWYRQLPEEGLKFMVYLQKENIIDESGMPKERFSAEFPKEGPSILRIQQVVRGDSAAYFCASSSGGWEETQYFGPGTRLLVL.

The J gene is TRBJ2-1, the V gene TRBV7-2, with 10 bases identical to TRBD1. The germline gives CDR1 SGHTA, CDR2 FQGNSA. V dropped 8 bases and J dropped 5; count of bases not matched to a gene: 9. The length of the CDR3 is 15 residues. CDR3 sequence: CASLKGGQGHNEQFF. The CDR3 DNA is TGTGCCAGCCTCAAAGGGGGACAGGGGCACAATGAGCAGTTCTTC.

This clone occurred once. V gene TRBV19 combines with J gene TRBJ1-4; D ambiguous. Trimming stripped 7 bases from V and 6 bases from J, with 15 bases between. CDR3 length: 14 residues. The germline V gene encodes CDR1 LNHDA and CDR2 SQIVND (reference sequence). CDR3 nucleotides: TGTGCCAGTAAGTCCCGACAAAACTATGAAAAACTGTTTTTT. Its translation is CASKSRQNYEKLFF.

J is TRBJ2-7 and V is TRBV6-5, with a tentative D call TRBD1 (5 bases). V lost 2 bases and J lost 3, with 8 bases in between. Germline lookup yields CDR1 MNHEY and CDR2 SVGAGI. This CDR3 comprises 13 residues. CDR3 residues: CASSYQRGYEQYF. DNA for the CDR3: TGTGCCAGCAGTTACCAAAGGGGCTACGAGCAGTACTTC.

This clone appeared a single time. This sequence joins TRBV4-1 and TRBJ1-6; tentatively, D is TRBD1 (6 bases). This CDR3 has 16 amino acids. V shed 0 bases and J shed 8 bases, with 14 bases lying between them. The germline gives CDR1 MGHRA, CDR2 YSYEKL. The CDR3 DNA reads TGCGCCAGCAGCCAAGAAACAGGGTCTCGGGATTCACCCCTCCACTTT. It yields the protein CASSQETGSRDSPLHF.

The rearrangement links TRBV2 to TRBJ2-2; possibly TRBD1 for D (5 bases). V lost 4 bases, J lost 0 bases, and 9 bases lay in between. The V gene's germline CDR1 is SNHLY and CDR2 FYNNEI. This CDR3 region has 15 residues. Here the CDR3 reads CASSGVRANTGELFF. The CDR3 nucleotides read TGTGCCAGCAGTGGGGTCAGGGCGAACACCGGGGAGCTGTTTTTT.

The chain links TRBV5-6 to TRBJ1-2; TRBD1 is a possible D gene (5 bases). The CDR3 contains 16 residues. Trimming removed 0 bases from V and 3 bases from J, with 15 bases in between. Per the germline V gene, CDR1 is SGHDT and CDR2 is YYEEEE. CDR3 DNA: TGTGCCAGCAGCTTGGGTACGAGACAGCGTGACTATGGCTACACCTTC. As protein: CASSLGTRQRDYGYTF.

The chain joins TRBV2 to TRBJ2-7, with 10 bases fitting TRBD1. Trimming at V came to 3 bases and at J to 2 bases, leaving 7 bases not matched to a gene. Germline CDR1 is SNHLY and CDR2 is FYNNEI. CDR3 length: 16 residues. CDR3: CASSELGQGRTYEQYF. The CDR3, as DNA: TGTGCCAGCAGTGAGCTGGGACAGGGGAGAACCTACGAGCAGTACTTC.

The rearrangement links TRBV19 to TRBJ1-5, with D hard to call. V lost 3 bases and J lost 6, with 9 bases in between. The germline V gene encodes CDR1 LNHDA and CDR2 SQIVND (reference sequence). The CDR3 sequence is 13 residues long. CDR3 amino acids: CASSMAVSQPQHF. The CDR3 DNA follows: TGTGCCAGTAGTATGGCGGTTAGTCAGCCCCAGCATTTT.

The V gene is TRBV14, the J gene TRBJ2-5; D not resolved. V shed 11 bases and J shed 1 base, with 8 bases lying between them. CDR1 and CDR2 (germline): SGHDN, FVKESK. The CDR3 spans 11 residues. The CDR3 protein is CAPRSQETQYF. The CDR3 nucleotides are TGTGCCCCCCGCAGCCAAGAGACCCAGTACTTC. The full variable domain, in which reference TRBV14 and TRBJ2-5 provide the parts outside the CDR3, is EAGVTQFPSHSVIEKGQTVTLRCDPISGHDNLYWYRRVMGKEIKFLLHFVKESKQDESGMPNNRFLAERTGGTYSTLKVQPAELEDSGVYFCAPRSQETQYFGPGTRLLVL.

The CDR3 coding sequence is TGTGCCTGGAAAATCAGGGGACAGGGGTTAACCTACGAGCAGTACTTC. Translated: CAWKIRGQGLTYEQYF. V gene TRBV30 combines with J gene TRBJ2-7, with 10 bases fitting TRBD1. This CDR3 is 16 amino acids long. Trimming took 4 bases from V and 2 from J; bases not matched to a gene: 11. Germline-derived CDR1 and CDR2 are GTSNPN and SVGIG (reference sequence).

The table lists this clone with a count of one. The J gene is TRBJ2-2, the V gene TRBV27; possibly TRBD1 for D (6 bases). CDR1 MNHEY and CDR2 SMNVEV come from the germline V gene (reference sequence). The germline V and J ends were trimmed by 2 bases and 3 bases, with 10 bases remaining between them. The CDR3 is 15 amino acids. The CDR3 DNA is TGTGCCAGCAGTTTAAGACAGGCTGACACCGGGGAGCTGTTTTTT. This gives the protein CASSLRQADTGELFF.